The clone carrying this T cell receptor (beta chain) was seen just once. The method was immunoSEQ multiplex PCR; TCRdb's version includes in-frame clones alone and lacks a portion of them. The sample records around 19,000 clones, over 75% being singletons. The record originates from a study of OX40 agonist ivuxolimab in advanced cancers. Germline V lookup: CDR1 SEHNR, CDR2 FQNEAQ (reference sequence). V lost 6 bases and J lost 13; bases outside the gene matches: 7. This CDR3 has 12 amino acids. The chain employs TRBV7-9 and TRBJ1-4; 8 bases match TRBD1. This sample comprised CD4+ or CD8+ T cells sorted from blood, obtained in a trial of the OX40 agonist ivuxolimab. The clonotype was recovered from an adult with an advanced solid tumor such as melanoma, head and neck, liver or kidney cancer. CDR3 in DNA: TGTGCCAGCAGTCCCACAGGGGGTAGACTGTTTTTT. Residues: CASSPTGGRLFF.